This T cell receptor (beta chain) was sequenced in a study of cytomegalovirus exposure and HLA in healthy donors (dated by TCRdb to 2016 to 2017). Regarding the complete study: In an earlier analysis of about 560 of the donors, 276 Gb of sequence data and 90 million to 130 million unique TCR beta sequences from roughly 200 million T cells were reported. The study was designed to test whether signatures of past pathogen exposure could be identified by cataloging public T cell receptors. Besides the first cohort of approximately 710 subjects, a separate validation cohort made up of 95 to 150 different subjects was used. Class I and class II HLA loci were covered by the typing at four-digit resolution. A later analysis re-analyzed previously published TCR beta repertoires from 666 donors and added high-resolution HLA genotyping to study TCR occurrence patterns. Typing coverage differed by locus: A, B, C, DRB1 and DQB1 were typed in about 620-630 donors, DQA1 in 522, DPA1 in 600 to 610, and DPB1 in just under 490. Among 300 to 500 genotyped donors of the cohort, an average of approximately 220,000 unique TCR beta nucleotide sequences was sequenced per donor, of which roughly 17% were non-productive. The genetic ancestry cluster associated with self-reported Caucasian donors included 81% of the 300 to 450 genotyped donors. Rather than drawing on any new phenotypic data, the later analysis identified candidate immune exposures from TCR beta sequences and the way those sequences occurred across donors. Five DR-DQ haplotypes were treated as single units for association and clustering because of strong linkage in the cohort. High-throughput TCR immunosequencing, statistical association of individual TCRs with disease status, and machine learning were combined to predict cytomegalovirus infection status. The study used immunosequencing to profile the T cell repertoires of some 600 subjects and linked those repertoires to cytomegalovirus serostatus. Every discovery cohort repertoire had been produced on one sequencing platform. To decide whether each TCR beta V gene segment behaved as functional or pseudogenic, an earlier analysis of fewer than 750 of the donors relied on high-throughput TCR beta sequencing. Donor age, sex, ethnicity and CMV serostatus were collected together with the repertoire data. An early release covering about 600 HLA-typed donors comprised roughly 300 gigabases of sequencing data and some 79 million unique TCR sequences. A later genetic analysis used genome-wide SNP genotypes for about 55% of the 666 donors, treating that subset as a discovery cohort. On the study overall, not on this receptor specifically: Presence/absence analyses assumed roughly uniform sequencing depth across donors, an assumption that may not hold. In a later analysis, several top co-occurrence clusters were reported to appear linked to parvovirus B19, influenza, CMV and Epstein-Barr virus. HLA typing was unavailable for some donors at each locus, so association tests used only the typed subset. In both the original and validation cohorts, the classifier was reported to diagnose cytomegalovirus status with high specificity and sensitivity. A later analysis found that TCR association rates varied across HLA loci, with DRB1 alleles showing the most associated TCRs and HLA-C alleles the fewest. V-gene and J-gene trimming of TCR beta chains was associated with a missense DCLRE1C variant in a later genetic analysis, and the association was replicated in an independent cohort. The cohort was sequenced for TCR beta chains only, and without alpha or paired-chain data the features that could be detected were limited. The sequencing pipeline was judged likely to have produced a cluster of highly shared sequence variants as a technical artifact. The authors suggested that the approach could potentially be generalized to other disease states and immunological phenotypes. A further reported finding was that TCR beta sequences accurately predicted the HLA-A and HLA-B alleles for most subjects in the first cohort. Most TCR sequences were seen in very few donors, while some public TCRs were found in many individuals. Immune exposure information for the cohort was limited to CMV serostatus. In a later analysis, HLA-associated TCR beta chains showed more clonal expansion and lower generation probabilities than non-associated chains that were equally common. Some IMGT-functional V segments, including TRBV6-2 and TRBV6-3, could not be told apart with the 87-base-pair reads, so those segments were excluded. Specific HLA alleles were associated with over 15,000 TCR beta sequences at a false discovery rate of 0.05 in a later analysis. The study gave a list of 150 to 200 TCR beta chains associated with cytomegalovirus. In a later genetic analysis, fewer N-insertions in productive TCRs were reported among donors in an Asian-associated ancestry cluster than the 666-donor mean. In an earlier analysis of some 500 of the donors, most TCR beta V segments appeared in productive rearrangements about 87% or about 30% of the time, broadly matching IMGT annotations. Most CMV-associated TCR beta chains appeared to be HLA-restricted in a later analysis, and the HLA associations seemed to be driven largely by CMV exposure. In vitro tests confirmed that a few of the cytomegalovirus-associated TCR beta chains recognize cytomegalovirus antigens. Linkage disequilibrium might explain the correlated functional status among segregating V segments, but an unknown experimental factor could not be ruled out. The earlier analysis of 450 to 700 of the donors excluded roughly 17 rarely observed V segments, including chromosome 9 orphons, because counts were too low. Strong co-occurrence of HLA alleles, especially DR and DQ, made assigning TCR associations to individual alleles difficult.

The protocol used for the library was the immunoSEQ multiplex PCR assay. For the multiplex PCR, a mixture combining 60 forward primers for TCR Vbeta segments and 13 reverse primers for TCR Jbeta segments was used. The CDR3 region of rearranged TCR beta genes was amplified from genomic DNA with a multiplex PCR assay. The amplified TCR beta libraries were sequenced on the Illumina HiSeq System as 87-base-pair reads. The authors processed their data as follows. A later analysis tallied roughly 78 million unique TCR beta chains across the 550 to 850 repertoires, and approximately 12 million of those chains were shared by two or more donors. Raw reads were error-corrected and collapsed into unique sequences with a nearest-neighbor algorithm that merged closely related sequences to remove PCR and sequencing errors. To assign V, D and J gene segments, CDR3 sequences were aligned to IMGT reference sequences. For a sequence to be retained, at least a six-nucleotide match to both a V gene segment and a J gene segment was required. A rearrangement counted as productive if the CDR3 had no stop codons and remained in frame with V and J, and every other rearrangement counted as non-productive. CDR3 was defined by IMGT convention, running from the second conserved V-encoded cysteine to the conserved J-encoded phenylalanine. Sequences without an unambiguous match to a single V gene segment were excluded from the earlier analysis of a few hundred of the donors. In an earlier analysis of 587 of the donors, V segments were called functional above 56.7% productive rearrangements and were called segregating when the between-donor standard deviation exceeded 5%. A statistical classification framework was built for diagnosing cytomegalovirus status from the catalog of TCR beta chain sequences. V and J gene assignment, in a later analysis, came from comparing TCR nucleotide sequences with IMGT/GENE-DB human TR gene sequences. The TCRdist pipeline was used in a later analysis to assign CDR3 sequences and most-parsimonious VDJ recombination scenarios. In a later analysis, every TCR beta chain was defined by the combination of its CDR3 amino acid sequence and its V-gene family, and reads without a unique V-gene family were dropped. To address suspected cross-contamination and a sequencing artifact, a later analysis removed approximately 590 highly shared, low-generation-probability nucleotide sequences. A later analysis calculated a clonal expansion index for each public chain from normalized within-repertoire ranks of inferred template counts. Generation probabilities in a later analysis came from a VDJ recombination model fitted to out-of-frame rearrangements, and those results were checked against IGoR. Hypergeometric tests were used in a later analysis to score TCR-TCR, TCR-HLA and TCR-CMV co-occurrence, with a repertoire-size bias correction applied to the TCR pairs. A later analysis estimated false discovery rates by permuting HLA or CMV assignments 20 times. In a later analysis, co-occurring TCRs were grouped using DBSCAN, with TCRdist sequence similarity added in when clustering inside HLA-allele-positive subsets. Repertoires with fewer than 30,000 or more than 120,000 public chains, plus five repertoires with anomalous nucleotide sharing, were excluded from co-occurrence clustering. The table was pulled from immuneACCESS by TCRdb, which kept in-frame rearrangements only. Such tables lose some clones; where checked, under half of the loss comes from unresolved V genes, and the rest has no known cause. V and J calls and clone size are given by that table; D and trimming were obtained from the DNA. For this sample there are 100,000 to 150,000 clones; 60% to 80% appear just once. In total, the top ten clones hold roughly 7% of the sample.

CDR1 LNHNV and CDR2 YYDKDF were looked up in the germline V gene (reference sequence). Deletion took 3 bases off V and 4 bases off J, with a span of 25 bases between the germline ends. The CDR3 spans 19 residues, from the cysteine through the phenylalanine. Of the read, only the CDR3 DNA is kept; its 57 bases are in frame from base 1. Regarding this clone: Which antigen it targets is not known. No much larger clone exists at a distance of one base, and base qualities are not known.

The cohort consisted of approximately 690 healthy bone marrow donors. All cohort members were sampled while nominally healthy, although unrecorded immune exposures were likely present. The donor tested CMV seronegative and was one of the 352 seronegative cohort members. Every donor gave a peripheral blood sample, and the peripheral blood mononuclear cells from that sample were used for TCR beta sequencing. Genomic DNA was extracted from the blood cell samples with the Qiagen DNeasy Blood Extraction Kit. The sequence is built from TRBV15 and TRBJ2-1; TRBD2 could be the D gene, as 6 bases match. The sequenced sample consisted of PBMCs. This receptor was identified in a male donor in good health and CMV-seronegative. The CDR3 has the sequence CATSSAAHTMAGWYNEQFF. The DNA sequence is given as TGTGCCACCAGCAGCGCGGCCCACACGATGGCGGGGTGGTACAATGAGCAGTTCTTC.